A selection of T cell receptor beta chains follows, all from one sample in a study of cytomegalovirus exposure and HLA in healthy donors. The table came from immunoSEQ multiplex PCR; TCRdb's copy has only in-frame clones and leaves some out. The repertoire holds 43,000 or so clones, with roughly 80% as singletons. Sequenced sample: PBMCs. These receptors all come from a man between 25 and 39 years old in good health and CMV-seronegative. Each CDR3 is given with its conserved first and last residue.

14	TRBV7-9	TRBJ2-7	CASSYYRDRYEQYF
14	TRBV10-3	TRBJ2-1	CAISDYGSYNEQFF
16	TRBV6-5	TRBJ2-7	CASSYSSGVSSYEQYF
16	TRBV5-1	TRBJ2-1	CASSFSPGGPYNEQFF
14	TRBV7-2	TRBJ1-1	CASSAGTVNTEAFF
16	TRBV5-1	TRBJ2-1	CASSRLGTTGYNEQFF
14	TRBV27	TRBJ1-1	CASSYDSENTEAFF
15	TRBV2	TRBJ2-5	CASTGASGTQETQYF
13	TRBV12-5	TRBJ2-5	CASGFETVETQYF
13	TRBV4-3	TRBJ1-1	CASSRQTGDDAFF
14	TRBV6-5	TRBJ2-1	CASSIAGGGNEQFF
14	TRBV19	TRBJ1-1	CASSIEWTEREAFF
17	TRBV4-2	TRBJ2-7	CASSQAYLTSGMYEQYF
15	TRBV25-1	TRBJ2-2	CASSDRQFSTGELFF
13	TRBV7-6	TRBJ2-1	CASSGRDYNEQFF
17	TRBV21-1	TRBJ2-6	CASSRRTGPPGANVLTF
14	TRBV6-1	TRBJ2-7	CASSEGGGGYEQYF
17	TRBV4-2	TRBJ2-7	CASSQDIGQGRANEQYF
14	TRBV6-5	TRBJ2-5	CASRDRGGQETQYF
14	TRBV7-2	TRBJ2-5	CASSLAGVKETQYF
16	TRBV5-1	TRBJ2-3	CASSGLQGVSTDTQYF
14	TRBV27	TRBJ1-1	CASSLVPGDTEAFF
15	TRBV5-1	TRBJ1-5	CASSLEGTSNQPQHF
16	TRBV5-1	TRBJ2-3	CASSLELAGSTDTQYF
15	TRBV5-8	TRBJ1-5	CASSPTVLHNQPQHF
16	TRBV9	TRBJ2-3	CASSAGGTSLTDTQYF